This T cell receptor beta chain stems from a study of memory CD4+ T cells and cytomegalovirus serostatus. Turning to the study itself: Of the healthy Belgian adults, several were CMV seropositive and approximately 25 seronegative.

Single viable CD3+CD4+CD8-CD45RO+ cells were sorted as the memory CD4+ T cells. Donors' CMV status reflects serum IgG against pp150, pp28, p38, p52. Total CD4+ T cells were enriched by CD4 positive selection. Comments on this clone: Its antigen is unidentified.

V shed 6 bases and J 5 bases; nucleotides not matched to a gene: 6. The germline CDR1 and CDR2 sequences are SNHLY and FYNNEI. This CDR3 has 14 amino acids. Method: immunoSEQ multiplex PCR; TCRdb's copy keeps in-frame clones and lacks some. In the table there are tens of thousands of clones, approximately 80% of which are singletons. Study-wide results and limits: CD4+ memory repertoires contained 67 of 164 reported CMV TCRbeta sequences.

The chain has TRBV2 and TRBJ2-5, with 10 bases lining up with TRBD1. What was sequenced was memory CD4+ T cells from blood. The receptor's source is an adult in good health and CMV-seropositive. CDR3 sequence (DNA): TGTGCCAGCAGACGGGACAGGGGCCCGGAGACCCAGTACTTC. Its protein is CASRRDRGPETQYF.